This TCR beta chain was recorded in a study of blood T cells in healthy people across ages. Study outcomes and limitations: Per million T cells, TCR beta diversity dropped about linearly as age rose.

A word on this clonotype: Its antigen remains unidentified.

It was with a sample-barcoded 5' primer and a J-beta primer mix that a second PCR of roughly 6 to 12 cycles was run. Per-sample output comprised a minimum of 2.5 million paired-end reads containing CDR3. Using its own MiXCR run on the 5' RACE reads, TCRdb lists one record per CDR3 protein. This sample has about 800,000 distinct CDR3 sequences; roughly 50% occur once, and the top ten carry about 20%. The sequencing sample was made of blood. The receptor comes from a man aged 30 to 39 in good health.

Written as DNA, the CDR3 is TGCTCTTGGACTAGCGAAGAGACCCAGTACTTC. Its translation: CSWTSEETQYF. V gene TRBV20-1 combines with J gene TRBJ2-5; 9 nucleotides agree with TRBD2. Looked up from germline, CDR1 is DFQATT and CDR2 is SNEGSKA (reference sequence). The CDR3 has 11 amino acids.